This T cell receptor (beta chain) was retrieved from a study of control samples from healthy donors and cancer patients. The data were produced by immunoSEQ multiplex PCR, yet TCRdb's version contains in-frame clones alone and is incomplete. Here the sample spans fewer than 95,000 clones, around four fifths being singletons. V was shortened by 0 bases and J by 2 bases, with 9 bases between the two germline ends. This CDR3 region has 14 residues. The germline V gene has CDR1 SGDLS and CDR2 YYNGEE. The receptor's source is a man aged 25-40 years in good health. This chain links TRBV9 with TRBJ2-7, with unresolved D. Sequencing was carried out using blood. In DNA form, the CDR3 reads TGTGCCAGCAGCGTAGGGCAACCCCCCTACGAGCAGTACTTC. Its translation: CASSVGQPPYEQYF.